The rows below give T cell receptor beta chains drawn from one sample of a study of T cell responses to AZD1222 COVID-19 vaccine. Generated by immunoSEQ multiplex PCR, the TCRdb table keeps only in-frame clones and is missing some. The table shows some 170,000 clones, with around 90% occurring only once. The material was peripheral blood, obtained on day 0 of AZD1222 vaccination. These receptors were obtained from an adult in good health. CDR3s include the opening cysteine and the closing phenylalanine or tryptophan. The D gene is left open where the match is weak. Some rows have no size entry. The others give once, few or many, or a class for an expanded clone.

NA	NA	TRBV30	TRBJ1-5	CAWSEGWGQPQHF	TGTGCCTGGAGTGAGGGGTGGGGGCAGCCCCAGCATTTT
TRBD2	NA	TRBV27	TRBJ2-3	CASSWGTSGRAPDTQYF	TGTGCCAGCAGTTGGGGAACTAGCGGGAGGGCCCCAGATACGCAGTATTTT
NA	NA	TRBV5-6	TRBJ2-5	CASSFFRDHWETQYF	TGTGCCAGCAGCTTCTTCCGGGACCACTGGGAGACCCAGTACTTC
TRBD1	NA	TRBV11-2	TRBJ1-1	CASSQTGLAEAFF	TGTGCCAGCAGTCAGACAGGGCTTGCTGAAGCTTTCTTT
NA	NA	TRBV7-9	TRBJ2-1	CASSLSEQFF	TGTGCCAGCAGCTTATCCGAGCAGTTCTTC
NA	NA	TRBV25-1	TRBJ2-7	CASSASGLPYEQYF	TGTGCCAGCAGTGCAAGCGGCCTTCCCTACGAGCAGTACTTC
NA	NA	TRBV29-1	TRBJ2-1	CSVVRRGYNEQFF	TGCAGCGTTGTACGGCGGGGATACAATGAGCAGTTCTTC
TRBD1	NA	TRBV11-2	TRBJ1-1	CASSLVGGQMNTEAFF	TGTGCCAGCAGCTTAGTTGGGGGACAGATGAACACTGAAGCTTTCTTT
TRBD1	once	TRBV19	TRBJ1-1	CASSTRQGKTEAFF	TGTGCCAGTAGTACCCGACAGGGTAAGACTGAAGCTTTCTTT
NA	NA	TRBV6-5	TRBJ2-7	CAAGAPGSYEQYF	TGTGCCGCCGGGGCCCCGGGGTCCTACGAGCAGTACTTC
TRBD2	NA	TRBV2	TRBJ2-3	CASSSGRTGTDTQYF	TGTGCCAGCAGTTCCGGGAGGACCGGAACAGATACGCAGTATTTT
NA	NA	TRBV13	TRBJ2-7	CASSLGGRVTHEQYF	TGTGCCAGCAGCTTAGGCGGCAGGGTTACCCACGAGCAGTACTTC
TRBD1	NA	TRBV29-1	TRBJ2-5	CSVEEWGTDIQETQYF	TGCAGCGTTGAAGAGTGGGGGACAGACATCCAAGAGACCCAGTACTTC
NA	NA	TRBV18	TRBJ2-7	CASSPEGTELSGSYEQYF	TGTGCCAGCTCACCAGAGGGGACAGAACTTAGCGGCTCCTACGAGCAGTACTTC
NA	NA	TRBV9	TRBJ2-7	CASKKTPGDFSEQYF	TGTGCCAGCAAGAAAACACCGGGAGACTTTTCCGAGCAGTACTTC
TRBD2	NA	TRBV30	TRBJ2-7	CAWSPTSGTPYEQYF	TGTGCCTGGAGTCCTACTAGCGGGACCCCCTACGAGCAGTACTTC
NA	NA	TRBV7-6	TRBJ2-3	CASSLATAPDTQYF	TGTGCCAGCAGCTTAGCGACCGCCCCAGATACGCAGTATTTT
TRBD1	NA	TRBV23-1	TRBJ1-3	CASGASGTGDGNTIYF	TGCGCCAGCGGAGCTTCCGGGACAGGTGATGGAAACACCATATATTTT
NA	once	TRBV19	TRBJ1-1	CASSIRPNTEAFF	TGTGCCAGTAGTATTAGACCGAACACTGAAGCTTTCTTT
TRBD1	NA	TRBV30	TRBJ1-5	CAWSYGTGPNQPQHF	TGTGCCTGGAGTTATGGGACAGGGCCCAATCAGCCCCAGCATTTT
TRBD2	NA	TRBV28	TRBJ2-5	CASSSTSGRVETQYF	TGTGCCAGCAGTTCGACTAGCGGGAGGGTTGAGACCCAGTACTTC
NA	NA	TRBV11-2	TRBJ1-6	CASSPPVIRQSHSPLHF	TGTGCCAGCAGCCCCCCGGTTATTCGACAGAGCCATTCACCCCTCCACTTT